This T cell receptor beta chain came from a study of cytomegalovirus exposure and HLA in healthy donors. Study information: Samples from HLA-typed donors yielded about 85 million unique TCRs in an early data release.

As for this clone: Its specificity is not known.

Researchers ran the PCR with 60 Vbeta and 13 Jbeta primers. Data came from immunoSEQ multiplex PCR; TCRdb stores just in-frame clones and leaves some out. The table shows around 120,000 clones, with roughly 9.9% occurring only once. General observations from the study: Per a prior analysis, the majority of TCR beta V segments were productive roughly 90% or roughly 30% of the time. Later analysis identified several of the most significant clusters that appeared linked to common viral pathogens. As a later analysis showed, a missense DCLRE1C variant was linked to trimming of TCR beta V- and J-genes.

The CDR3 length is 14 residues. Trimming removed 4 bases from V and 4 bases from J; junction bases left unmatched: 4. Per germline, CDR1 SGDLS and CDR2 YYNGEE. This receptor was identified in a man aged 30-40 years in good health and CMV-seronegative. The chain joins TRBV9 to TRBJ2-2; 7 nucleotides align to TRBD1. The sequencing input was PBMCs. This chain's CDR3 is CASSSSGGTGELFF. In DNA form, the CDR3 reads TGTGCCAGCAGCTCCTCAGGGGGCACCGGGGAGCTGTTTTTT.